The 21 T cell receptor beta chains reported below all come from one sample, sequenced in a study of T-cell memory formation after mild COVID-19. MiXCR, applied by TCRdb to the 5' RACE reads, yields one record per CDR3 protein. The data contain fewer than 650,000 distinct CDR3 sequences, around 16% of them singletons. The specimen was PBMCs or a T cell subset sorted from them (not recorded which). Source of these receptors: an adult woman who had mild COVID-19 (a few samples of this study predate the infection). Cell type and time point are not known.

This clonotype occurred a few times. The chain employs TRBV7-9 and TRBJ2-1; D possibly corresponds to TRBD2 (6 bases). V was cut by 0 bases and J by 9 bases, with 9 bases left in between. This CDR3 is built from 13 residues. Germline CDR1 is SEHNR and CDR2 is FQNEAQ (reference sequence). Here the CDR3 DNA reads TGTGCCAGCAGCTTAGCGGGACTGGTTGAGCAGTTCTTC. Translation: CASSLAGLVEQFF.

The rearrangement links TRBV12-3 or TRBV12-4 to TRBJ2-7; 10 bases fit TRBD2. The CDR3 has 15 residues. The junction had 6 bases not matched to a gene; V was cut back by 5 bases and J by 2 bases. In DNA form, the CDR3 reads TGTGCCAGCAGTCCTGGACTAGCGGTGGCCTACGAGCAGTACTTC. Translated: CASSPGLAVAYEQYF.

This clonotype turned up a few times. The chain combines TRBV7-9 with TRBJ2-1; D is perhaps TRBD1 (5 bases). The CDR3 extends over 15 amino acids. The germline V gene encodes CDR1 SEHNR and CDR2 FQNEAQ (reference sequence). V was pared by 1 base and J by 7 bases, with 14 bases between. CDR3 sequence: CASSLGAGPINEQFF. The CDR3 coding sequence is TGTGCCAGCAGCTTAGGGGCAGGGCCAATTAATGAGCAGTTCTTC. Supplemented by reference TRBV7-9 and TRBJ2-1, the full variable domain reads DTGVSQNPRHKITKRGQNVTFRCDPISEHNRLYWYRQTLGQGPEFLTYFQNEAQLEKSRLLSDRFSAERPKGSFSTLEIQRTEQGDSAMYLCASSLGAGPINEQFFGPGTRLTVL.

The table lists this clonotype with a few counts. The rearrangement uses TRBV20-1 and TRBJ2-3; 10 bases map to TRBD2. The CDR3 runs 17 residues. Trimming removed 0 bases from V and 0 bases from J; junction bases left unmatched: 6. Germline V gives CDR1 DFQATT, CDR2 SNEGSKA (reference sequence). The CDR3 DNA follows: TGCAGTGCTAGAGATAGCAGCGGGAGGGCCAGCACAGATACGCAGTATTTT. Its protein product is CSARDSSGRASTDTQYF.

The sample holds a few counts of this clonotype. The gene calls are TRBV20-1 and TRBJ1-2; possibly TRBD1 for D (6 bases). Per germline, CDR1 DFQATT and CDR2 SNEGSKA (reference sequence). The CDR3 has 15 amino acids. With 5 bases removed from V and 2 bases from J, the gap between germline ends came to 18 bases. CDR3 loop: CSADYSGVKNYGYTF. The DNA for the CDR3 is TGCAGTGCTGACTACTCAGGGGTTAAGAACTATGGCTACACCTTC.

The table lists this clonotype with a few counts. The chain links TRBV24-1 to TRBJ2-2; TRBD2 aligns across 8 bases. Losses at the gene ends were 1 base for V and 2 bases for J; bases not matched to a gene: 8. The germline V gene has CDR1 KGHDR and CDR2 SFDVKD. The CDR3 covers 18 residues. Written as DNA, the CDR3 is TGTGCCACCAGTGATTTACCGGTAGCGGGAAGCAACACCGGGGAGCTGTTTTTT. Translation gives CATSDLPVAGSNTGELFF.

In this sample, this clonotype turned up a few times. The gene calls are TRBV4-1 and TRBJ2-1, with 7 bases aligning to TRBD2. Germline V CDR1 and CDR2: MGHRA, YSYEKL. The CDR3 sequence is 14 residues long. V shed 5 bases, J shed 4 bases, and the junction held 5 bases outside the gene matches. This chain's CDR3 is CASSGASGYNEQFF. CDR3 in DNA: TGCGCCAGCAGCGGGGCTAGCGGATACAATGAGCAGTTCTTC.

This clonotype appeared a few times. CDR3 amino acids: CASSYPQGEAFF. Here the CDR3 DNA reads TGTGCCAGCAGTTACCCTCAGGGTGAAGCTTTCTTT. The rearrangement joins TRBV6-5 to TRBJ1-1, with a possible D match to TRBD1 (5 bases). This CDR3 is 12 amino acids long. Germline lookup yields CDR1 MNHEY and CDR2 SVGAGI. With 2 bases removed from V and 7 bases from J, the gap between germline ends came to 8 bases.

The rearrangement links TRBV18 to TRBJ2-7; 9 nucleotides align to TRBD1. The CDR3 spans 16 residues. The J segment lost 4 bases and the V segment lost 3 bases, leaving 10 bases of the junction unmatched. Germline-derived CDR1 and CDR2 are KGHSH and LQKENI. The CDR3 sequence: CASSPIIGTGIYEQYF. CDR3 bases: TGTGCCAGCTCACCCATAATCGGGACAGGGATTTACGAGCAGTACTTC.

The rearrangement joins TRBV18 to TRBJ2-6, with TRBD1 matching over 9 bases. Germline V lookup: CDR1 KGHSH, CDR2 LQKENI. The V gene end was trimmed by 2 bases and the J gene end by 1 base; junction bases not matched to a gene: 3. The length of the CDR3 is 17 residues. CDR3 nucleotide sequence: TGTGCCAGCTCACCATTGGGACAGGGTTCTGGGGCCAACGTCCTGACTTTC. Translated, it gives CASSPLGQGSGANVLTF.

The V and J genes are TRBV15 and TRBJ2-3; D gene uncertain. The CDR3 has 13 amino acids. CDR1 LNHNV and CDR2 YYDKDF come from the germline V gene (reference sequence). V lost 0 bases and J 9 bases, leaving 10 bases between the germline ends. The CDR3 nucleotides are TGTGCCACCAGCAGAGATTGGCGGAGCACGCAGTATTTT. This codes for CATSRDWRSTQYF.

V gene TRBV30 combines with J gene TRBJ1-2; 8 nucleotides match TRBD1. The germline gives CDR1 GTSNPN, CDR2 SVGIG (reference sequence). The CDR3 length is 13 residues. The V segment lost 2 bases and the J segment 12 bases; nucleotides outside the gene matches: 11. Written as DNA, the CDR3 is TGTGCCTGGAGTAGCGGACAGGGTGGATGGGACACCTTC. This codes for CAWSSGQGGWDTF.

This clonotype was counted between two and nine times. The rearrangement uses TRBV20-1 and TRBJ2-3, with TRBD2 identical over 9 bases. Germline trimming cut 3 bases from V and 4 bases from J; bases unmatched to any gene: 5. This CDR3 comprises 14 residues. The germline V gene has CDR1 DFQATT and CDR2 SNEGSKA (reference sequence). CDR3 sequence: CSASRRGGSDTQYF. The CDR3, as DNA: TGCAGTGCTAGTAGGCGGGGGGGCTCAGATACGCAGTATTTT.

The V call is TRBV20-1, the J call TRBJ2-1, with TRBD2 matching over 12 bases. The CDR3 totals 16 residues. Germline V gene data show CDR1 as DFQATT and CDR2 as SNEGSKA (reference sequence). Germline trimming cut 6 bases from V and 8 bases from J; bases unmatched to any gene: 14. In nucleotides, the CDR3 is TGCAGTGCCCCGATAGTGCGGACTAGCGGGGTCTATGAGCAGTTCTTC. Its protein product is CSAPIVRTSGVYEQFF.

V usage is TRBV6-5 and J usage is TRBJ1-2; D is uncertain. CDR3 length: 17 residues. V shed 2 bases and J shed 2 bases, with 18 bases lying between them. From germline, CDR1 is MNHEY and CDR2 SVGAGI. In DNA, the CDR3 is TGTGCCAGCAGTTACACCTCTGACGGACGGCGGAACTATGGCTACACCTTC. Protein product: CASSYTSDGRRNYGYTF.

The rearrangement joins TRBV29-1 to TRBJ2-3; possibly TRBD2 for D (6 bases). Trimming pared 1 base from V and 4 bases from J, leaving 9 bases between. This CDR3 has 13 amino acids. In germline, CDR1 is SQVTM, CDR2 ANQGSEA. The CDR3 coding sequence is TGCAGCGTTGAAGTGACGGGGGCAGATACGCAGTATTTT. This sequence encodes CSVEVTGADTQYF.

This clonotype was detected a few times. The chain combines TRBV10-3 with TRBJ2-1; D is possibly TRBD2 (5 bases). The CDR3 length is 12 residues. Trimming took off 4 bases at V and 9 bases at J, with 10 bases between the two ends. The germline V gene encodes CDR1 ENHRY and CDR2 SYGVKD. This CDR3 reads CAISGTRGEQFF. The CDR3 DNA sequence: TGTGCCATCAGTGGGACTCGGGGTGAGCAGTTCTTC.

This clonotype has only a few counts. The genes are TRBV2 and TRBJ1-5; D not certain. This CDR3 comprises 11 residues. CDR1 and CDR2 (germline): SNHLY, FYNNEI. V was clipped by 10 bases and J by 7 bases, with 11 bases between them. This chain's CDR3 is CATVGRQPQHF. In nucleotides, the CDR3 is TGTGCCACCGTGGGGAGACAGCCCCAGCATTTT.

The chain uses TRBV5-1 and TRBJ2-7, with D perhaps matching TRBD1 (5 bases). Germline lookup yields CDR1 SGHRS and CDR2 YFSETQ. V lost 0 bases, J lost 5 bases, and 15 bases lay in between. This CDR3 is 15 amino acids long. This CDR3 is CASSLVPGLLNEQYF. The CDR3 region has the DNA TGCGCCAGCAGCTTGGTACCAGGGCTATTGAACGAGCAGTACTTC.

The chain joins TRBV20-1 to TRBJ1-1; maybe TRBD1 (5 bases). Trimming stripped 3 bases from V and 1 base from J, with 15 bases between. CDR3 length: 15 amino acids. Germline loops: CDR1 DFQATT, CDR2 SNEGSKA (reference sequence). CDR3 in amino acids: CSARFSGKRNTEAFF. The DNA for the CDR3 is TGCAGTGCTAGGTTTTCAGGGAAGAGGAACACTGAAGCTTTCTTT.

The rearrangement links TRBV30 to TRBJ2-5; 11 bases match TRBD2. Losses at the gene ends were 3 bases for V and 1 base for J; bases not matched to a gene: 7. The length of the CDR3 is 16 residues. Germline V gene lookup returns CDR1 GTSNPN and CDR2 SVGIG (reference sequence). CDR3 bases: TGTGCCTGGAGACTAGCGGGGGCCCCGGCCCAAGAGACCCAGTACTTC. Protein sequence: CAWRLAGAPAQETQYF.